This TCR beta chain was recovered during a study of blood T cell repertoires in COVID-19. The wider study: The study drew acute and convalescent COVID-19 samples from the United States, Italy and Spain. The cDNA or gDNA used as material had been derived from T cells, B-cell-depleted T cells, or PBMCs.

V dropped 1 base and J dropped 5 bases, with 11 bases sitting between them. The V gene's germline CDR1 is MDHEN and CDR2 SYDVKM. CDR3 length: 15 amino acids. The study counted Cohort 3 donors as recovered given two negative PCRs, clearance, or symptom resolution. Clones were sequenced by immunoSEQ multiplex PCR, and TCRdb holds only the in-frame ones, with some missing. This sample has fewer than 200,000 clones, with about 79% found just once. This clonotype was sampled from a man aged 50-60 years who had recovered from COVID-19. The sequenced sample consisted of PBMCs or T cells enriched from blood (not recorded which). The chain joins TRBV28 to TRBJ1-4, with a possible D match to TRBD1 (5 bases). The CDR3 sequence: CASSLSGGGNEKLFF. CDR3 DNA sequence: TGTGCCAGCAGTTTATCTGGGGGGGGGAATGAAAAACTGTTTTTT.